This is a list of T cell receptor beta chains from one sample in a study of siplizumab effects on memory and regulatory T cells. Measured with immunoSEQ multiplex PCR; TCRdb has only the in-frame clones, and not every one. The sample consists of 100,000 to 120,000 clones, 90% to 95% of them appearing once. Sequenced: CD4+ T cells sorted from blood. Source of these receptors: a human donor in good health. Each CDR3 is given with its conserved first and last residue. The D gene is left open where the match is weak. Rows give clone size only sometimes, using once, few, many, or a class for an expanded clone.

size	D	V	J	CDR3	DNA
.	.	TRBV7-2	TRBJ2-7	CASSLVAGGLHSYEQYF	TGTGCCAGCAGCTTAGTAGCCGGCGGTCTACACTCCTACGAGCAGTACTTC
once	TRBD1	TRBV29-1	TRBJ1-1	CSLRTGLNTEAFF	TGCAGCTTAAGGACAGGTTTGAACACTGAAGCTTTCTTT
.	TRBD1	TRBV6-1	TRBJ1-2	CASAEDRAPYGYTF	TGTGCCAGCGCGGAGGACAGGGCCCCTTATGGCTACACCTTC
.	.	TRBV30	TRBJ1-3	CAWRKWDNSGNTIYF	TGTGCCTGGAGGAAGTGGGATAATAGTGGAAACACCATATATTTT
.	.	TRBV4-1	TRBJ1-2	CASSQVGTLGYTF	TGCGCCAGCAGCCAAGTTGGCACGTTGGGCTACACCTTC
.	TRBD1	TRBV27	TRBJ2-7	CASWNPGQGIYEQYF	TGTGCCAGCTGGAATCCGGGACAGGGGATCTACGAGCAGTACTTC
once	.	TRBV30	TRBJ1-5	CAWGRGLDQPQHF	TGTGCCTGGGGGCGGGGGCTAGATCAGCCCCAGCATTTT
.	TRBD2	TRBV30	TRBJ2-7	CATGRGFNGQYF	TGTGCCACCGGGAGGGGCTTTAACGGGCAGTACTTC
.	TRBD2	TRBV18	TRBJ2-4	CASSPPNLGLAGGPAKNIQYF	TGTGCCAGCTCACCACCTAATCTCGGACTAGCGGGAGGTCCAGCCAAAAACATTCAGTACTTC
.	.	TRBV6-6	TRBJ2-1	CASSRRTDNEQFF	TGTGCCAGCAGTCGCCGGACGGACAATGAGCAGTTCTTC
.	.	TRBV6-5	TRBJ2-1	CASSYWGRGDAEQFF	TGTGCCAGCAGTTACTGGGGGCGAGGAGATGCTGAGCAGTTCTTC
few	TRBD1	TRBV2	TRBJ2-7	CASKRTGTEQYF	TGTGCCAGCAAGCGGACAGGGACCGAGCAGTACTTC
.	TRBD1	TRBV6-1	TRBJ1-2	CASSRDRDLHGYTF	TGTGCCAGCAGCCGGGACAGGGATTTGCATGGCTACACCTTC
.	.	TRBV2	TRBJ1-4	CASRGTENNEKLFF	TGTGCCAGCAGAGGGACGGAGAATAATGAAAAACTGTTTTTT
.	.	TRBV7-2	TRBJ1-5	CASSWGVSNQPQHF	TGTGCCAGCAGCTGGGGGGTCAGCAATCAGCCCCAGCATTTT
once	.	TRBV7-3	TRBJ1-1	CASSPFENTEAFF	TGTGCCAGCAGCCCCTTTGAGAACACTGAAGCTTTCTTT
.	.	TRBV7-3	TRBJ2-2	CASSLMGTGSGELFF	TGTGCCAGCAGCTTAATGGGAACGGGATCTGGGGAGCTGTTTTTT
.	.	TRBV19	TRBJ2-7	CASSIRGPVSYEQYF	TGTGCCAGTAGTATTAGGGGACCGGTCTCCTACGAGCAGTACTTC
.	TRBD2	TRBV2	TRBJ2-3	CASSTLAEGTDTQYF	TGTGCCAGCAGTACGCTAGCGGAGGGCACAGATACGCAGTATTTT
.	.	TRBV5-1	TRBJ2-1	CASSLATGNTAEQFF	TGCGCCAGCAGCTTGGCAACAGGGAATACGGCTGAGCAGTTCTTC
.	TRBD1	TRBV19	TRBJ2-3	CASSRWGPGQLSSTDTQYF	TGTGCCAGTAGCCGCTGGGGACCGGGACAGCTATCTAGCACAGATACGCAGTATTTT
.	TRBD2	TRBV5-1	TRBJ2-3	CASSLTVSGGPDTQYF	TGCGCCAGCAGCTTGACGGTATCGGGAGGGCCGGATACGCAGTATTTT
.	.	TRBV7-8	TRBJ1-3	CASSFGLPDSGNTIYF	TGTGCCAGCAGCTTCGGGCTTCCAGACTCTGGAAACACCATATATTTT
.	.	TRBV15	TRBJ1-5	CATSREGNQPQHF	TGTGCCACCAGCAGAGAAGGGAATCAGCCCCAGCATTTT
once	TRBD2	TRBV11-3	TRBJ2-1	CASSTRLAGTSYNEQFF	TGTGCCAGCAGCACAAGACTAGCGGGGACCTCCTACAATGAGCAGTTCTTC
.	TRBD1	TRBV5-1	TRBJ2-3	CASSPGTDSDTQYF	TGCGCCAGCAGCCCAGGGACAGACTCAGATACGCAGTATTTT
.	.	TRBV6-1	TRBJ1-2	CASSEQYGYTF	TGTGCCAGCAGTGAGCAATATGGCTACACCTTC
.	.	TRBV2	TRBJ1-1	CASSEEVNTEAFF	TGTGCCAGCAGTGAAGAGGTTAACACTGAAGCTTTCTTT
.	TRBD2	TRBV10-3	TRBJ2-1	CAISESAGGYNEQFF	TGTGCCATCAGTGAATCGGCGGGAGGGTACAATGAGCAGTTCTTC
.	TRBD1	TRBV6-6	TRBJ1-5	CASSHQGAYQPQHF	TGTGCCAGCAGCCATCAGGGGGCCTATCAGCCCCAGCATTTT
.	.	TRBV7-9	TRBJ2-7	CASSLFREDEQYF	TGTGCCAGCAGCTTATTTAGGGAGGACGAGCAGTACTTC
once	TRBD2	TRBV9	TRBJ2-7	CASSKGPSGPEGEQYF	TGTGCCAGCAGCAAGGGGCCTAGCGGGCCAGAGGGGGAGCAGTACTTC
.	.	TRBV9	TRBJ2-2	CASSPQAGLIGELFF	TGTGCCAGCAGCCCACAGGCAGGGCTCATCGGGGAGCTGTTTTTT
.	TRBD2	TRBV6-5	TRBJ2-1	CASSYSTSGGAQFF	TGTGCCAGCAGTTACTCGACTAGCGGGGGCGCGCAGTTCTTC
.	.	TRBV6-5	TRBJ1-4	CASSYSRGTFNEKLFF	TGTGCCAGCAGTTACTCGAGAGGGACTTTTAATGAAAAACTGTTTTTT
.	.	TRBV11-1	TRBJ2-7	CASSISSYEQYF	TGTGCCAGCAGCATATCCTCCTACGAGCAGTACTTC
few	.	TRBV19	TRBJ1-2	CASSIESGYTF	TGTGCCAGTAGTATAGAAAGTGGCTACACCTTC
.	TRBD1	TRBV9	TRBJ2-1	CASSSRRDRDYNEQFF	TGTGCCAGCAGCTCTAGGCGGGACAGGGATTACAATGAGCAGTTCTTC